The present T cell receptor beta chain was sequenced within a study of blood T cells in healthy people across ages. This clonotype was observed many times. CDR1 is MNHNS, CDR2 SASEGT, per germline. The V and J ends lost 0 bases and 6 bases respectively, with 5 bases between them. The CDR3 loop spans 12 amino acids. Combining a sample-barcoded 5' primer with a J-beta primer mix, a second PCR ran for roughly 6 to 12 cycles. MiXCR, run by TCRdb on the 5' RACE reads, gives a single entry per CDR3 protein. This sample has about 930,000 distinct CDR3 sequences; almost 30% occur once, and the top ten carry 10% to 13%. These same records also appear under a second study, on T cells of mothers and their children.

Sequencing input: blood. The source of this sequence is a woman aged 40 to 50 in good health. This chain joins TRBV6-1 and TRBJ1-2; D unclear. CDR3 nucleotide sequence: TGTGCCAGCAGTGAAGCTTCCCATGGCTACACCTTC. The encoded protein is CASSEASHGYTF.